This TCR beta chain appears in the sequencing data of a study of blood T cell repertoires in COVID-19. Study information: Acute-phase and convalescent COVID-19 samples originated in the United States, Italy and Spain. The cDNA or gDNA used as material had been derived from T cells, B-cell-depleted T cells, or PBMCs.

The length of the CDR3 is 14 residues. Germline CDR1 reads SGDLS; CDR2 reads YYNGEE. V lost 4 bases and J 7 bases, leaving 14 bases between the germline ends. How the authors handled the data: Estimation of nucleated cell counts relied on the amplification of reference gene primers. The assay was immunoSEQ multiplex PCR, and TCRdb's table has in-frame clones only and misses some. From that table come the V and J calls and clone size; the DNA was used to work out D and trimming. The data hold about 35,000 clones, with about 83% observed a single time. Only one count was recorded for this clone. V usage is TRBV9 and J usage is TRBJ2-2, with TRBD1 as a possible D gene (7 bases). The sample taken for sequencing was peripheral blood. The sequence was obtained from a middle-aged man with acute or convalescent COVID-19. The CDR3 region has the DNA TGTGCCAGCAGCTCAACAGGGGACTTCGGGGAGCTGTTTTTT. Amino acids: CASSSTGDFGELFF.